This TCR beta chain was retrieved from a study of T cells after yellow fever vaccination. Study outcomes and limitations: Weaker overall, the secondary response nonetheless peaked faster (day 5 versus 15). Among primary-vaccination clones, most reappeared after the booster, at roughly 95% for CD4 and about 90% for CD8.

CDR1 is SGHRS, CDR2 YFSETQ, per germline. The V and J ends lost 4 bases and 5 bases, in that order; junction bases with no gene match: 5. This CDR3 has 14 residues. One entry per CDR3 protein results from TCRdb running MiXCR on the 5' RACE reads. The repertoire has some 560,000 distinct CDR3 sequences, approximately 21% of them found once; the top ten carry 13% to 15%. This clonotype showed up just a few times. Its antigen remains unidentified. Sequences were derived from PBMCs, sampled 15 days after the yellow fever booster vaccination. The V call is TRBV5-1, the J call TRBJ2-4; 8 nucleotides align to TRBD2. This TCR was recovered from a man aged 25 to 40 who received the YFV17D yellow fever vaccine. This chain's CDR3 is CASSLALAENIQYF. Written as DNA, the CDR3 is TGCGCCAGCAGCCTCGCACTAGCGGAAAACATTCAGTACTTC.